This TCR beta chain emerged from a study of technical replicates of blood from a few donors. Sequencing was performed with immunoSEQ multiplex PCR; in TCRdb, only in-frame clones are kept and a portion is missing. The data show more than 65,000 clones, 88% seen once. The ends lost 1 base at V and 8 bases at J; junction bases unmatched: 13. Germline values: CDR1 SGHTA, CDR2 FQGNSA. The CDR3 is 16 amino acids. The TCR comes from a human donor in good health. Some clones in this sample may be carry-over from other donors' samples. The sequenced sample was PBMCs. This rearrangement joins TRBV7-2 to TRBJ2-7; TRBD2 aligns across 8 bases. CDR3 DNA sequence: TGTGCCAGCAGCTTAGGTTTATCGGGAGGGCCAAGCAAGCAGTACTTC. Translation gives CASSLGLSGGPSKQYF.